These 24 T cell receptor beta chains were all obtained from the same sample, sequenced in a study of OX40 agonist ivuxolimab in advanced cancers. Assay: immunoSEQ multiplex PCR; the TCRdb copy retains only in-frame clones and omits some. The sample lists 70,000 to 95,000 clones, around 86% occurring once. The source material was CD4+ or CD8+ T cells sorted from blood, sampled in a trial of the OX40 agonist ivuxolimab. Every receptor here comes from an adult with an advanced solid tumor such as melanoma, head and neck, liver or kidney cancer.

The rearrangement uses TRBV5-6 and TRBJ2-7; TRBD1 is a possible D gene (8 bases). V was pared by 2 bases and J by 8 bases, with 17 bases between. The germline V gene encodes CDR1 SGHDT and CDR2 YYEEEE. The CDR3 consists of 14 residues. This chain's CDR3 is CASSLNRGGWQQYF. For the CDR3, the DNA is TGTGCCAGCAGCTTAAACAGGGGGGGCTGGCAGCAGTACTTC. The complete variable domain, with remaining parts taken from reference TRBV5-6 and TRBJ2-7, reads DAGVTQSPTHLIKTRGQQVTLRCSPKSGHDTVSWYQQALGQGPQFIFQYYEEEERQRGNFPDRFSGHQFPNYSSELNVNALLLGDSALYLCASSLNRGGWQQYFGPGTRLTVT.

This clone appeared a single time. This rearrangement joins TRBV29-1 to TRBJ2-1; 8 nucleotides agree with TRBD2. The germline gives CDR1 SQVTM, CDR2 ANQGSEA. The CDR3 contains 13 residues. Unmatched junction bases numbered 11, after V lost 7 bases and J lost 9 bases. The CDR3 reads CSAPREGFSEQFF. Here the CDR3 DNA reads TGCAGCGCTCCACGGGAGGGTTTTAGTGAGCAGTTCTTC.

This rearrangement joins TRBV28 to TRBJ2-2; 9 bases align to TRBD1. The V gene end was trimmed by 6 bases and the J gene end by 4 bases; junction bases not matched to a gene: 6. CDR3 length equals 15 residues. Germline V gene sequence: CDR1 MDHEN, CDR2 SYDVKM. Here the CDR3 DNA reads TGTGCCAGCAGGAGACAGGGGGGTCGCACCGGGGAGCTGTTTTTT. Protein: CASRRQGGRTGELFF.

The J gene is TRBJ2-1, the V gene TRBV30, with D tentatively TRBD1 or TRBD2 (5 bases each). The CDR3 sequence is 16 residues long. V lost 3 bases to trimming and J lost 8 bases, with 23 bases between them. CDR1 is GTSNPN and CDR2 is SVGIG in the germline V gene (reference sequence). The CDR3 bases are TGTGCCTGGAGCCGTACCGGGACCATCCTCGACCATGAGCAGTTCTTC. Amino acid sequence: CAWSRTGTILDHEQFF. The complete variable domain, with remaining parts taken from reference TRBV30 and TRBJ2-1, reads SQTIHQWPATLVQPVGSPLSLECTVEGTSNPNLYWYRQAAGRGLQLLFYSVGIGQISSEVPQNLSASRPQDRQFILSSKKLLLSDSGFYLCAWSRTGTILDHEQFFGPGTRLTVL.

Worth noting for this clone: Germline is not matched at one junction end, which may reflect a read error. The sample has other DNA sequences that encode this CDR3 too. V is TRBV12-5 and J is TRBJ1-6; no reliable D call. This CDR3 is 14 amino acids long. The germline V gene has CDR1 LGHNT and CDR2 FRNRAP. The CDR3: CASGFSSNNSPLHF. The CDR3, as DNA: TGTGCTAGCGGTTTTTCCTCCAATAATTCACCCCTCCACTTT.

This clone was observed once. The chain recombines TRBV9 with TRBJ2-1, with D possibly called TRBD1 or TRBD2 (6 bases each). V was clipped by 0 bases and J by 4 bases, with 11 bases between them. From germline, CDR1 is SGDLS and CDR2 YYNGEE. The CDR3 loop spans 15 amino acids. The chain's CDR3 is CASSVDTGRYNEQFF. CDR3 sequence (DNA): TGTGCCAGCAGCGTAGACACAGGGAGGTACAATGAGCAGTTCTTC. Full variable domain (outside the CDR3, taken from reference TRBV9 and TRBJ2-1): DSGVTQTPKHLITATGQRVTLRCSPRSGDLSVYWYQQSLDQGLQFLIQYYNGEERAKGNILERFSAQQFPDLHSELNLSSLELGDSALYFCASSVDTGRYNEQFFGPGTRLTVL.

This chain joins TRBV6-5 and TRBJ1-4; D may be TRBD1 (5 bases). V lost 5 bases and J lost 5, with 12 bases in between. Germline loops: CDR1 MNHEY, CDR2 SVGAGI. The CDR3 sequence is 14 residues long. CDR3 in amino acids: CASSDWDGNEKLFF. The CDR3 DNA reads TGTGCCAGCAGTGACTGGGACGGAAATGAAAAACTGTTTTTT.

CDR3 bases: TGTGCCAGCAGCTTAAACCCGGACAGGGTGAGCACTGAAGCTTTCTTT. Amino acid sequence: CASSLNPDRVSTEAFF. The rearrangement links TRBV5-4 to TRBJ1-1, with 8 positions matching TRBD1. The CDR3 is 16 residues long. The V segment lost 2 bases and the J segment 4 bases; nucleotides outside the gene matches: 10. The V gene's germline CDR1 is SGHNT and CDR2 YYREEE (reference sequence).

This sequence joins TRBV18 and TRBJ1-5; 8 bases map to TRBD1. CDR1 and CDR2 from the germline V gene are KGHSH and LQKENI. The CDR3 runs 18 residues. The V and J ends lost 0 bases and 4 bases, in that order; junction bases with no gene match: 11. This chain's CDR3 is CASSPPPSTGGGNQPQHF. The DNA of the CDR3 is TGTGCCAGCTCACCACCCCCATCTACAGGGGGTGGGAATCAGCCCCAGCATTTT.

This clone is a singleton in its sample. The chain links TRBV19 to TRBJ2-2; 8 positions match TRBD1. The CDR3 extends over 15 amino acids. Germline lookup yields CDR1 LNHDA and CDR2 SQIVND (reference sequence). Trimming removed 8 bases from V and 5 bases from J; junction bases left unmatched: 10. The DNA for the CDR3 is TGTGCCAGTCGCCAGGGGGCGGCGGGGACCGGGGAGCTGTTTTTT. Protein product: CASRQGAAGTGELFF. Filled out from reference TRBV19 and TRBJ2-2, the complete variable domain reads DGGITQSPKYLFRKEGQNVTLSCEQNLNHDAMYWYRQDPGQGLRLIYYSQIVNDFQKGDIAEGYSVSREKKESFPLTVTSAQKNPTAFYLCASRQGAAGTGELFFGEGSRLTVL.

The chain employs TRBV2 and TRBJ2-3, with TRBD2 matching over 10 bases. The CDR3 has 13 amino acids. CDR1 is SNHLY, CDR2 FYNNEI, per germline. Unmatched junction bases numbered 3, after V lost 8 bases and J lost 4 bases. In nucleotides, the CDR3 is TGTGCCAGCGAGCGGGAGGGATCAGATACGCAGTATTTT. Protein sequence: CASEREGSDTQYF.

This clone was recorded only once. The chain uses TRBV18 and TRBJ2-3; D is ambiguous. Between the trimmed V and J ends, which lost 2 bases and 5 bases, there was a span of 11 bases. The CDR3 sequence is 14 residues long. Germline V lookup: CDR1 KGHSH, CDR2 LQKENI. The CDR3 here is CASSPEFIRDTQYF. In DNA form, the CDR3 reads TGTGCCAGCTCACCAGAATTCATACGAGATACGCAGTATTTT. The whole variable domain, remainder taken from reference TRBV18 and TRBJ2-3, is NAGVMQNPRHLVRRRGQEARLRCSPMKGHSHVYWYRQLPEEGLKFMVYLQKENIIDESGMPKERFSAEFPKEGPSILRIQQVVRGDSAAYFCASSPEFIRDTQYFGPGTRLTVL.

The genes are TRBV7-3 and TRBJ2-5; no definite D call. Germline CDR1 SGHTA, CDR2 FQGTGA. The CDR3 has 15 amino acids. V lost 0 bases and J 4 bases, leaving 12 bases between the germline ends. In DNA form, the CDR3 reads TGTGCCAGCAGCTTAACCGGGCGTCAAGGAGAGACCCAGTACTTC. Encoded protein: CASSLTGRQGETQYF.

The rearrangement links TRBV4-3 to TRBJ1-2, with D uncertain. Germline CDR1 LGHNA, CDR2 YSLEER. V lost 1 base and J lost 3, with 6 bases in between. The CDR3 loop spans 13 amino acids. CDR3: CASSQVSYYGYTF. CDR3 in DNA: TGCGCCAGCAGCCAAGTTTCATACTATGGCTACACCTTC.

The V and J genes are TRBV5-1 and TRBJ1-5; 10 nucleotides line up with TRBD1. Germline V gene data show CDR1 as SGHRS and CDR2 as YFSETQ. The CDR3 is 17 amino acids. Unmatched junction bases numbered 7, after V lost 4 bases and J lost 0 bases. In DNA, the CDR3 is TGCGCCAGCAGCACCGGGACAGGGGTTGATAGCAATCAGCCCCAGCATTTT. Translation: CASSTGTGVDSNQPQHF.

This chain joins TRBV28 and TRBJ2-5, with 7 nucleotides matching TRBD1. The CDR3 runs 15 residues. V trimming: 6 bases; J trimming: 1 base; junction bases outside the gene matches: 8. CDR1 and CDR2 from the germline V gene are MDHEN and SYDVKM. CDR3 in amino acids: CASRWLGGPQETQYF. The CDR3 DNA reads TGTGCCAGCAGGTGGTTAGGGGGCCCCCAAGAGACCCAGTACTTC. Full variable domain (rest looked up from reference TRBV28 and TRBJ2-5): DVKVTQSSRYLVKRTGEKVFLECVQDMDHENMFWYRQDPGLGLRLIYFSYDVKMKEKGDIPEGYSVSREKKERFSLILESASTNQTSMYLCASRWLGGPQETQYFGPGTRLLVL.

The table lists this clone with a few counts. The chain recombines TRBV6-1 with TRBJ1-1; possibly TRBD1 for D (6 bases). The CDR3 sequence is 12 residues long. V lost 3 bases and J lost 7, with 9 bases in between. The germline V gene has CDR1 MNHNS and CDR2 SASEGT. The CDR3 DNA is TGTGCCAGCAGTGACAGGGGCTATGAAGCTTTCTTT. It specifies CASSDRGYEAFF.

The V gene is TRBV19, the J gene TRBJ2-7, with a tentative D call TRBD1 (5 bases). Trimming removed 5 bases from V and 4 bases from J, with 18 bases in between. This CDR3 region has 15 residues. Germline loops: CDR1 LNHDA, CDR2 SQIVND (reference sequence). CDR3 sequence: CASSPSDILGYEQYF. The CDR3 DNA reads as TGTGCCAGTAGTCCTTCGGACATCTTAGGATACGAGCAGTACTTC.

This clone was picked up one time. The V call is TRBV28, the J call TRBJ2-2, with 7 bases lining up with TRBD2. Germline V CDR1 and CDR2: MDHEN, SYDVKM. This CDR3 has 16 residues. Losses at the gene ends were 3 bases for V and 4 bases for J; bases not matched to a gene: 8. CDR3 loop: CASSFRRGVGTGELFF. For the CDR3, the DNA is TGTGCCAGCAGTTTCCGACGGGGGGTAGGCACCGGGGAGCTGTTTTTT.

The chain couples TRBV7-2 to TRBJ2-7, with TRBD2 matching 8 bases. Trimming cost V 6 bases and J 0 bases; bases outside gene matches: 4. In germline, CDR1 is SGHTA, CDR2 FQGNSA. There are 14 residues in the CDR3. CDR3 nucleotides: TGTGCCAGCAGTGTAGCGGGATTCTCCTACGAGCAGTACTTC. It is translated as CASSVAGFSYEQYF.

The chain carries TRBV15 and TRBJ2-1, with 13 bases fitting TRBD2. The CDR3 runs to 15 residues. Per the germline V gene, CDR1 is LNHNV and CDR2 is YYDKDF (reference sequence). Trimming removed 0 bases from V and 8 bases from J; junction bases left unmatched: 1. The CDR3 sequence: CATSRELAGGDEQFF. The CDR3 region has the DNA TGTGCCACCAGCAGAGAACTAGCGGGAGGGGATGAGCAGTTCTTC.

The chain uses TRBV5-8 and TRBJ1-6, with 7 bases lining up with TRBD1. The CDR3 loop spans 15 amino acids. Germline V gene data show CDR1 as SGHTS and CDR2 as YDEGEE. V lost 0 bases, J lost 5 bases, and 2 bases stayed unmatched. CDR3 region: CASSLGQGNNSPLHF. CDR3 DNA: TGTGCCAGCAGCTTGGGACAGGGCAATAATTCACCCCTCCACTTT.

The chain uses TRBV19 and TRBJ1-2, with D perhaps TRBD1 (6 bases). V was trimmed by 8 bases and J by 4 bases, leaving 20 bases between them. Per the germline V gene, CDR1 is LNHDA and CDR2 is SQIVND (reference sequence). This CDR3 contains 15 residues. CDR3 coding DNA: TGTGCCAGTCAAAAGTCGGGACAAATGTTCTATGGCTACACCTTC. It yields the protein CASQKSGQMFYGYTF.

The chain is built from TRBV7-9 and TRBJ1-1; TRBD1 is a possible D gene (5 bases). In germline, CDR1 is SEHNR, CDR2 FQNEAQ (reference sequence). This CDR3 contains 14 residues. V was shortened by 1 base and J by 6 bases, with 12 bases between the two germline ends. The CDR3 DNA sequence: TGTGCCAGCAGCTTAGAGGGGAGGGTCGCTGAAGCTTTCTTT. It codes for CASSLEGRVAEAFF.